Here is one T cell receptor (beta chain) with its context. The sample comes from a study of T cell changes during pregnancy in multiple sclerosis. Using immunoSEQ multiplex PCR, the repertoire was profiled, and TCRdb retains in-frame clones only, with some absent. Among about 100,000 clones listed, around 90% were seen once. The germline V gene encodes CDR1 GTSNPN and CDR2 SVGIG (reference sequence). J gave up 2 bases and V 2 bases, and 10 bases lay outside the gene matches. The CDR3 runs to 17 residues. The chain uses TRBV30 and TRBJ2-1; 9 bases fit TRBD2. The sequences come from peripheral blood, collected in the second trimester of pregnancy. This TCR was recovered from a female donor with multiple sclerosis, enrolled in a pregnancy study. The CDR3 loop reads CAWSKVAGVLAYNEQFF. Written as DNA, the CDR3 is TGTGCCTGGAGTAAGGTAGCGGGAGTCCTGGCCTACAATGAGCAGTTCTTC.